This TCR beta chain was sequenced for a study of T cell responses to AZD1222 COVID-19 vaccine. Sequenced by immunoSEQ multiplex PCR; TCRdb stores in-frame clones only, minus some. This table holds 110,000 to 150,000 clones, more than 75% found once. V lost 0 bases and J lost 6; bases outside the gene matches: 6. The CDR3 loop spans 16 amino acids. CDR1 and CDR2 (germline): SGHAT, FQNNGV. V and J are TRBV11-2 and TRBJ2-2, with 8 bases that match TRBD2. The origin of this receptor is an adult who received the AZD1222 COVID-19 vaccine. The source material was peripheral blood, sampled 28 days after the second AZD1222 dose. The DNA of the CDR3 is TGTGCCAGCAGCTTAGAAATGGGGACTAGGGCCGGGGAGCTGTTTTTT. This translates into CASSLEMGTRAGELFF.